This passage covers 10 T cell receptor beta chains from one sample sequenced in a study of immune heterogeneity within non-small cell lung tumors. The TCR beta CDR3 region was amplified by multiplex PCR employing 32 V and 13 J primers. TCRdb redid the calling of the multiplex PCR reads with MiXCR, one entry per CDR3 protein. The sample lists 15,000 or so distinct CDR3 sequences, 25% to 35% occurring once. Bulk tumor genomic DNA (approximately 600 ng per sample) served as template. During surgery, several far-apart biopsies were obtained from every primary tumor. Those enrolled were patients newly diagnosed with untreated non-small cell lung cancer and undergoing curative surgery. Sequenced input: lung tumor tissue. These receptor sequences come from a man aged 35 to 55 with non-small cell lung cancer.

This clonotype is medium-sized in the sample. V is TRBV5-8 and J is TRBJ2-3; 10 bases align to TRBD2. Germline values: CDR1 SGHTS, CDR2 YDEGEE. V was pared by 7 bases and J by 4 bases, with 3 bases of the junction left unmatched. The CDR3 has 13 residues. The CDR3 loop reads CASLAGGPDTQYF. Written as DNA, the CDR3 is TGTGCCAGCTTAGCGGGAGGACCAGATACGCAGTATTTT.

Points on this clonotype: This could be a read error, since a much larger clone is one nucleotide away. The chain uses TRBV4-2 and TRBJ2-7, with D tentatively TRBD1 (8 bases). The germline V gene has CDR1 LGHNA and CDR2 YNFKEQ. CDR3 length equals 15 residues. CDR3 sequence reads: CAISQNDRGLYEQYF. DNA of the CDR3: TGTGCCATCAGCCAAAATGACAGGGGACTATACGAGCAGTACTTC.

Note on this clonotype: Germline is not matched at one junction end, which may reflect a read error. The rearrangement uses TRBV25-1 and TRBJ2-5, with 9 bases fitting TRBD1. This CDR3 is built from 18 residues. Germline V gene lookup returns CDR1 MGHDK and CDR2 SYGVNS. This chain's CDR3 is CARSDHRDRDELPKTQYF. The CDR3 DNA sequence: TGTGCCAGAAGTGACCACCGGGACAGGGACGAATTACCCAAGACCCAGTACTTC.

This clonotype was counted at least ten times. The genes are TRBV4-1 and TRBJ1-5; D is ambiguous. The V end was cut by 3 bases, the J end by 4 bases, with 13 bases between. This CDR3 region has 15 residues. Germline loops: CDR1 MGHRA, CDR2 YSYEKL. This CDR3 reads CASSQGRAQNQPQHF. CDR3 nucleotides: TGCGCCAGCAGCCAGGGCAGAGCCCAGAATCAGCCCCAGCATTTT.

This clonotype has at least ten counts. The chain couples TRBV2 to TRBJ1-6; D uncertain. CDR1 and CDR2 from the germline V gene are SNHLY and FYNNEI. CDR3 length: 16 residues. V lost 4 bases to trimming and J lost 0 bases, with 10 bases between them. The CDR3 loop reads CASSAAESSYNSPLHF. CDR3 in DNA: TGTGCCAGCAGTGCTGCGGAGAGCTCCTATAATTCACCCCTCCACTTT.

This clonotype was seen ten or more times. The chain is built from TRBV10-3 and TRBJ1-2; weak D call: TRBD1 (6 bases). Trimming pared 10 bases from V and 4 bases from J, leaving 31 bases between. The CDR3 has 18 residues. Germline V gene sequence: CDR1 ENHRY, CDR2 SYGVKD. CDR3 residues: CATQGPRQRGAESYGYTF. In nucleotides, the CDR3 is TGTGCCACCCAAGGGCCGCGCCAGAGGGGGGCAGAGAGCTATGGCTACACCTTC.

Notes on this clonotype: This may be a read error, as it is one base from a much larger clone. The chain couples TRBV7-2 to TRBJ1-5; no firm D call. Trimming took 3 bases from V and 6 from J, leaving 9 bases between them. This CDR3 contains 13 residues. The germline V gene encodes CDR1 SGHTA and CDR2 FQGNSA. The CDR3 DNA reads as TGTGCCAGCAGCTTCTCCGTTGCTCAGCCCCAGCATTTT. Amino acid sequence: CASSFSVAQPQHF.

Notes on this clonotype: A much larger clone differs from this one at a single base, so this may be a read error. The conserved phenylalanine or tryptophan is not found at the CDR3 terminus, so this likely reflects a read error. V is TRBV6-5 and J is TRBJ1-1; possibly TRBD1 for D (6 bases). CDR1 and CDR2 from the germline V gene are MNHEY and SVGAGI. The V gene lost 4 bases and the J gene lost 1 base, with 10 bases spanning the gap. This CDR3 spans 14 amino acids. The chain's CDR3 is CASSSLGGNTEAFS. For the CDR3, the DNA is TGTGCCAGCAGTTCCCTAGGGGGGAACACTGAAGCTTTCTCT.

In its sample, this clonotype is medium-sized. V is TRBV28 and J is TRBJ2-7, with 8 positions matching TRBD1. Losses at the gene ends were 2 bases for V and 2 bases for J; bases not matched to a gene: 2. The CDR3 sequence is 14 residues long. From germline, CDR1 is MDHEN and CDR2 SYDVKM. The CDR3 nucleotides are TGTGCCAGCAGTTTAGACAGGGGCGCCTACGAGCAGTACTTC. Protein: CASSLDRGAYEQYF.

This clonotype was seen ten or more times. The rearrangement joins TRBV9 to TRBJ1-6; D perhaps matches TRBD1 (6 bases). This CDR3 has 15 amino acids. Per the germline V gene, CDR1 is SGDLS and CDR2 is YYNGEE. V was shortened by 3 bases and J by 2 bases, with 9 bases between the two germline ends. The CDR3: CASSARQAYNSPLHF. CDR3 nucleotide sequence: TGTGCCAGCAGCGCTCGACAGGCCTATAATTCACCCCTCCACTTT.